This T cell receptor (beta chain) was documented in a study of identical twins. V lost 0 bases and J 6 bases, leaving 10 bases between the germline ends. The CDR3 is 14 residues long. The germline gives CDR1 LGHDT, CDR2 YNNKEL (reference sequence). The cDNA had a unique molecular identifier and a template-switch universal primer site. MiXCR, applied by TCRdb to the 5' RACE reads, yields one record per CDR3 protein. The sample has 1.5 million or so distinct CDR3 sequences; roughly 35% are singletons. This chain joins TRBV3-1 and TRBJ2-3, with D unresolved. The TCR was taken from a newborn girl in good health. The sequencing sample was made of cord blood. The CDR3 is CASSQDKLHDTQYF. The CDR3 bases are TGTGCCAGCAGCCAAGATAAGCTTCACGATACGCAGTATTTT.